This T cell receptor beta chain originates from a study of T cells in Graves' hyperthyroidism and ophthalmopathy. Lactation, pregnancy, other autoimmune disease or uncontrolled infection led to exclusion of patients. What was amplified from RNA transcripts were TCR beta CDR3 regions. During a first-round RT-PCR of the TCR CDR3, the HTBI primer set was used. In TCRdb, the multiplex PCR reads were re-called with MiXCR into one record per CDR3 protein. The table has some 650,000 distinct CDR3 sequences, about a sixth seen once. This clonotype has ten or more counts. Its target is unknown. The CDR3 has 15 residues. Germline V lookup: CDR1 SGHRS, CDR2 YFSETQ. V was pared by 7 bases and J by 1 base, with 18 bases between. Whole-study findings and limits: Ophthalmopathy was distinguished from stable hyperthyroidism by 13 V-J signatures. Among clonotypes expanded in thyroid above 0.001, most were also found in blood. The model forecast ophthalmopathy, anticipating it by a median around 6.5 months before onset.

The J gene is TRBJ2-7, the V gene TRBV5-1; tentative D call: TRBD1 (6 bases). Sequencing used blood. The clonotype comes from a woman in her 40s with Graves' ophthalmopathy. Here the CDR3 reads CASARTADFSYEQYF. Written as DNA, the CDR3 is TGCGCCAGCGCGAGGACAGCCGATTTTTCCTACGAGCAGTACTTC.